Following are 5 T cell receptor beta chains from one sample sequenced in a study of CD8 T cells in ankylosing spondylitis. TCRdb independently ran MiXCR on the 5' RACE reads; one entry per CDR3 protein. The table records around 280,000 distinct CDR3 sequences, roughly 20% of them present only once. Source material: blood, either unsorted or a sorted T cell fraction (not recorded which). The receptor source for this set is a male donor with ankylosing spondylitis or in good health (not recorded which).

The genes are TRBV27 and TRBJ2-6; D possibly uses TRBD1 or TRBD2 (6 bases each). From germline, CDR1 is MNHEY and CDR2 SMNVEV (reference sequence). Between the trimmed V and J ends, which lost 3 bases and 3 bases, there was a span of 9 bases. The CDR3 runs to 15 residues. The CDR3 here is CASSFGGRGANVLTF. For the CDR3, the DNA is TGTGCCAGCAGTTTTGGGGGGCGTGGGGCCAACGTCCTGACTTTC.

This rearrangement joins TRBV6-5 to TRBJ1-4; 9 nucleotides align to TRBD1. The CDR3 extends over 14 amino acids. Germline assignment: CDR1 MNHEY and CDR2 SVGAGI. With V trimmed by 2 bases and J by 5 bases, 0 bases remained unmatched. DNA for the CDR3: TGTGCCAGCAGTTACGACAGGGGGAATGAAAAACTGTTTTTT. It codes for CASSYDRGNEKLFF.

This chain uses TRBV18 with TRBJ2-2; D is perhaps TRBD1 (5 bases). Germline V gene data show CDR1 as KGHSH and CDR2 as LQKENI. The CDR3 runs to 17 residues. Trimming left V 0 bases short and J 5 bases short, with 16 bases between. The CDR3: CASSPPLGSRATGELFF. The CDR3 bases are TGTGCCAGCTCACCACCGCTTGGATCCAGGGCGACCGGGGAGCTGTTTTTT.

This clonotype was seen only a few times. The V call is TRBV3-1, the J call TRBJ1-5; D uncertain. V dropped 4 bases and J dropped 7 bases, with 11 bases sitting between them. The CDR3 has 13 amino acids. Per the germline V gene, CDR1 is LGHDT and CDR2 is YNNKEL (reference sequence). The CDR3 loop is CASSPDARQPQHF. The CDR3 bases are TGTGCCAGCAGCCCAGACGCCCGGCAGCCCCAGCATTTT.

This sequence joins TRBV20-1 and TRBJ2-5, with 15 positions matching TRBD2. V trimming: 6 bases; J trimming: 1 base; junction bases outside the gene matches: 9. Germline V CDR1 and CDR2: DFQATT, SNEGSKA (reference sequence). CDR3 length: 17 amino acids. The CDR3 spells CSADAGTSGRIQETQYF. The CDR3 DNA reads TGCAGTGCCGACGCAGGGACTAGCGGGAGGATCCAAGAGACCCAGTACTTC.